This T cell receptor (beta chain) was documented in a study of cytomegalovirus exposure and HLA in healthy donors. As for the study in general: In a later analysis, it was reported that the roughly 120 validation repertoires had been produced on the same platform as the 600 to 850 repertoires belonging to the first cohort. General study points: The authors listed 164 TCR beta chains as cytomegalovirus-associated. Reportedly, diagnosis of cytomegalovirus status by the classifier showed high specificity and sensitivity. In vitro, a few CMV-associated chains proved specific for CMV antigens.

Points on this clone: Its specificity is unknown. Other DNA variants within this sample encode the same CDR3.

Sequencing was performed with immunoSEQ multiplex PCR; in TCRdb, only in-frame clones are kept and a portion is missing. Of around 190,000 clones in the sample, about 81% are singletons; the top ten hold around 1.3%. Per germline, CDR1 KGHSH and CDR2 LQKENI. The CDR3 loop spans 14 amino acids. The V gene end was trimmed by 4 bases and the J gene end by 4 bases; junction bases not matched to a gene: 2. This sequence was found in a woman in her thirties in good health and CMV-seronegative. Material for sequencing was PBMCs. The rearrangement uses TRBV18 and TRBJ1-5; TRBD1 matches at 9 bases. The CDR3 loop reads CASSQGQGNQPQHF. The DNA of the CDR3 is TGTGCCAGCTCACAAGGACAGGGGAATCAGCCCCAGCATTTT.